The rows below give T cell receptor beta chains drawn from one sample of a study of cytomegalovirus exposure and HLA in healthy donors. The data were produced by immunoSEQ multiplex PCR, yet TCRdb's version contains in-frame clones alone and is incomplete. There are 100,000 to 150,000 clones in the sample; 85% to 90% occur only once, and under 2% lies in the top ten. Sequencing was carried out using PBMCs. Source of these receptors: a woman under 30 in good health and CMV-seronegative. Each CDR3 is given with its conserved first and last residue. A D gene is named only where the DNA matches it firmly. Where a row states a size, it is once, few, many or the class of an expanded clone; other rows omit it.

NA	TRBV6-5	TRBJ2-5	NA	CASSSPLGMKTQYF	TGTGCCAGCAGTTCTCCTCTGGGCATGAAGACCCAGTACTTC
NA	TRBV7-2	TRBJ2-1	NA	CASSIRHNNEQFF	TGTGCCAGCAGTATTAGACACAACAATGAGCAGTTCTTC
NA	TRBV28	TRBJ1-5	NA	CASKRRGIDNQPQHF	TGTGCCAGCAAAAGAAGGGGGATTGACAATCAGCCCCAGCATTTT
NA	TRBV7-8	TRBJ1-1	NA	CASSLVSLIGGAGGRTEAFF	TGTGCCAGCAGCTTAGTGTCATTGATCGGGGGGGCTGGTGGGAGGACTGAAGCTTTCTTT
TRBD2	TRBV2	TRBJ2-5	NA	CASSERAGGPRGTQYF	TGTGCCAGCAGTGAACGAGCGGGGGGCCCCAGGGGGACCCAGTACTTC
TRBD2	TRBV4-2	TRBJ2-7	NA	CASSRELAGAYEQYF	TGTGCCAGCAGCCGCGAACTAGCGGGAGCCTACGAGCAGTACTTC
NA	TRBV4-3	TRBJ2-5	NA	CASSQNRQETQYF	TGCGCCAGCAGCCAAAACAGACAAGAGACCCAGTACTTC
TRBD1	TRBV5-8	TRBJ1-3	few	CASSLVGTGQSYSGNTIYF	TGTGCCAGCAGCTTGGTGGGTACGGGACAGAGCTACTCTGGAAACACCATATATTTT
TRBD1	TRBV5-1	TRBJ2-5	NA	CASSLRTGGSEATQYF	TGCGCCAGCAGCCTTAGGACAGGGGGATCGGAGGCGACCCAGTACTTC
NA	TRBV11-3	TRBJ2-5	NA	CASSLRWEERFKVETQYF	TGTGCCAGCAGCTTACGGTGGGAGGAGAGATTCAAAGTGGAGACCCAGTACTTC
NA	TRBV5-6	TRBJ1-2	NA	CASAESGNYGYTF	TGTGCCAGCGCTGAGTCCGGGAACTATGGCTACACCTTC
TRBD1	TRBV28	TRBJ2-5	NA	CASSLGRGTGGSETQYF	TGTGCCAGCAGTTTGGGGAGAGGGACAGGGGGCTCGGAGACCCAGTACTTC
TRBD1	TRBV5-1	TRBJ2-2	NA	CASSPTGGSIGELFF	TGCGCCAGCAGCCCGACAGGGGGCTCGATCGGGGAGCTGTTTTTT
NA	TRBV9	TRBJ2-3	NA	CASAGQDTQYF	TGTGCCAGTGCAGGGCAAGATACGCAGTATTTT
NA	TRBV25-1	TRBJ1-2	NA	CASSSASEVYYGYTF	TGTGCCAGCAGTTCGGCTAGTGAGGTTTACTATGGCTACACCTTC
NA	TRBV30	TRBJ1-6	NA	CAWSVGVIRSPLHF	TGTGCCTGGAGTGTCGGGGTCATCAGGTCACCCCTCCACTTT
NA	TRBV29-1	TRBJ2-1	NA	CSAGGDSYNEQFF	TGCAGCGCAGGAGGTGACTCCTACAATGAGCAGTTCTTC
NA	TRBV5-6	TRBJ1-3	NA	CASSWTDSGNTIYF	TGTGCCAGCAGCTGGACAGACTCTGGAAACACCATATATTTT
NA	TRBV2	TRBJ1-2	NA	CASTPLTVSYGYTF	TGTGCCAGCACTCCTCTGACTGTCAGTTATGGCTACACCTTC
NA	TRBV2	TRBJ1-6	NA	CASGDRTNNSPLHF	TGTGCCAGCGGAGACAGGACAAATAATTCACCCCTCCACTTT
TRBD1	TRBV19	TRBJ1-1	once	CASRTGLITEAFF	TGTGCCAGTCGGACAGGGTTAATCACTGAAGCTTTCTTT
NA	TRBV5-6	TRBJ2-5	few	CASSLVGRAQETQYF	TGTGCCAGCAGCTTGGTAGGCAGGGCCCAAGAGACCCAGTACTTC
TRBD1	TRBV25-1	TRBJ2-2	NA	CASSEGGQGGTGELFF	TGTGCCAGCAGTGAGGGGGGACAGGGCGGCACCGGGGAGCTGTTTTTT
NA	TRBV28	TRBJ2-7	NA	CASSPRGGSHEQYF	TGTGCCAGCAGCCCGAGGGGGGGGTCCCACGAGCAGTACTTC
NA	TRBV5-1	TRBJ2-7	few	CASSLEAGRGYEQYF	TGCGCCAGCAGCTTGGAGGCGGGGCGAGGCTACGAGCAGTACTTC
NA	TRBV4-1	TRBJ1-5	once	CASSQEVGERNQPQHF	TGCGCCAGCAGCCAAGAGGTAGGGGAACGGAATCAGCCCCAGCATTTT
TRBD1	TRBV18	TRBJ1-2	NA	CASSPDRDYGYTF	TGTGCCAGCTCACCGGACAGGGACTATGGCTACACCTTC
NA	TRBV6-5	TRBJ1-2	NA	CASSTGRNYGYTF	TGTGCCAGCAGTACTGGGAGAAACTATGGCTACACCTTC
NA	TRBV6-1	TRBJ2-6	NA	CASSEDSSGANVLTF	TGTGCCAGCAGTGAAGACAGCTCTGGGGCCAACGTCCTGACTTTC
TRBD1	TRBV7-9	TRBJ2-5	NA	CASSLGTGGETQYF	TGTGCCAGCAGCTTGGGGACAGGGGGAGAGACCCAGTACTTC
TRBD1	TRBV27	TRBJ2-7	NA	CASSFQDRVGEQYF	TGTGCCAGCAGTTTCCAGGACAGGGTTGGCGAGCAGTACTTC
TRBD2	TRBV27	TRBJ2-2	NA	CASSRISTSLAGGTLNTGELFF	TGTGCCAGCAGCAGAATATCGACTTCCCTAGCGGGGGGCACTTTGAACACCGGGGAGCTGTTTTTT
TRBD1	TRBV2	TRBJ1-4	NA	CASAALGQGLKLFF	TGTGCCAGCGCGGCATTGGGACAGGGCTTAAAACTGTTTTTT
NA	TRBV30	TRBJ2-1	NA	CAWSVGEVNEQFF	TGTGCCTGGAGTGTGGGGGAGGTTAATGAGCAGTTCTTC
TRBD2	TRBV28	TRBJ2-1	once	CASSPRVAGGGILNEQFF	TGTGCCAGCAGTCCTAGGGTAGCGGGAGGTGGAATCCTAAATGAGCAGTTCTTC
TRBD2	TRBV19	TRBJ2-5	NA	CASSIPKTSGEETQYF	TGTGCCAGTAGTATCCCGAAGACTAGCGGGGAAGAGACCCAGTACTTC
TRBD1	TRBV7-9	TRBJ2-7	NA	CASSLGQGEIYEQYF	TGTGCCAGCAGCTTAGGACAGGGAGAAATCTACGAGCAGTACTTC
NA	TRBV10-1	TRBJ2-3	NA	CASSELLFTDTQYF	TGCGCCAGCAGTGAGTTACTTTTCACAGATACGCAGTATTTT
TRBD1	TRBV9	TRBJ1-1	NA	CASSVVTGLGTEAFF	TGTGCCAGCAGCGTAGTGACAGGGTTAGGCACTGAAGCTTTCTTT
NA	TRBV28	TRBJ1-5	NA	CASSFYTSNQPQHF	TGTGCCAGCAGTTTTTATACAAGCAATCAGCCCCAGCATTTT
NA	TRBV11-2	TRBJ1-3	NA	CASSLISGSGNTIYF	TGTGCCAGCAGCTTAATTTCCGGCTCTGGAAACACCATATATTTT
TRBD1	TRBV29-1	TRBJ2-7	NA	CSVEDWDRRRAGDYEQYF	TGCAGCGTTGAAGATTGGGACAGGAGACGAGCAGGGGACTACGAGCAGTACTTC